This T cell receptor beta chain was identified during a study of Graves' ophthalmopathy and Graves' hyperthyroidism. As the template, RNA transcripts were used to amplify TCR beta CDR3 regions. First-round RT-PCR employed HTBI primers, with a second-round multiplex PCR after it. One entry per CDR3 protein, called by TCRdb with MiXCR from the multiplex PCR reads. The repertoire consists of 500,000 to 700,000 distinct CDR3 sequences, with roughly 39% occurring once and the leading ten covering about 4.2%. In this sample, this clonotype turned up many times. The TCR originated in an adult man with Graves' hyperthyroidism. The sequencing input was peripheral blood or thyroid tissue (not recorded which).

CDR3 sequence: CASSFGTGIPGELFF. CDR3 bases: TGTGCCAGCAGCTTTGGGACAGGGATCCCCGGGGAGCTGTTTTTT. The chain has TRBV7-8 and TRBJ2-2, with 9 bases that match TRBD1. The CDR3 has 15 residues. CDR1 is SGHVS and CDR2 is FQNEAQ in the germline V gene. After removal of 3 bases from V and 6 bases from J, the junction contained 5 bases not matched to a gene.